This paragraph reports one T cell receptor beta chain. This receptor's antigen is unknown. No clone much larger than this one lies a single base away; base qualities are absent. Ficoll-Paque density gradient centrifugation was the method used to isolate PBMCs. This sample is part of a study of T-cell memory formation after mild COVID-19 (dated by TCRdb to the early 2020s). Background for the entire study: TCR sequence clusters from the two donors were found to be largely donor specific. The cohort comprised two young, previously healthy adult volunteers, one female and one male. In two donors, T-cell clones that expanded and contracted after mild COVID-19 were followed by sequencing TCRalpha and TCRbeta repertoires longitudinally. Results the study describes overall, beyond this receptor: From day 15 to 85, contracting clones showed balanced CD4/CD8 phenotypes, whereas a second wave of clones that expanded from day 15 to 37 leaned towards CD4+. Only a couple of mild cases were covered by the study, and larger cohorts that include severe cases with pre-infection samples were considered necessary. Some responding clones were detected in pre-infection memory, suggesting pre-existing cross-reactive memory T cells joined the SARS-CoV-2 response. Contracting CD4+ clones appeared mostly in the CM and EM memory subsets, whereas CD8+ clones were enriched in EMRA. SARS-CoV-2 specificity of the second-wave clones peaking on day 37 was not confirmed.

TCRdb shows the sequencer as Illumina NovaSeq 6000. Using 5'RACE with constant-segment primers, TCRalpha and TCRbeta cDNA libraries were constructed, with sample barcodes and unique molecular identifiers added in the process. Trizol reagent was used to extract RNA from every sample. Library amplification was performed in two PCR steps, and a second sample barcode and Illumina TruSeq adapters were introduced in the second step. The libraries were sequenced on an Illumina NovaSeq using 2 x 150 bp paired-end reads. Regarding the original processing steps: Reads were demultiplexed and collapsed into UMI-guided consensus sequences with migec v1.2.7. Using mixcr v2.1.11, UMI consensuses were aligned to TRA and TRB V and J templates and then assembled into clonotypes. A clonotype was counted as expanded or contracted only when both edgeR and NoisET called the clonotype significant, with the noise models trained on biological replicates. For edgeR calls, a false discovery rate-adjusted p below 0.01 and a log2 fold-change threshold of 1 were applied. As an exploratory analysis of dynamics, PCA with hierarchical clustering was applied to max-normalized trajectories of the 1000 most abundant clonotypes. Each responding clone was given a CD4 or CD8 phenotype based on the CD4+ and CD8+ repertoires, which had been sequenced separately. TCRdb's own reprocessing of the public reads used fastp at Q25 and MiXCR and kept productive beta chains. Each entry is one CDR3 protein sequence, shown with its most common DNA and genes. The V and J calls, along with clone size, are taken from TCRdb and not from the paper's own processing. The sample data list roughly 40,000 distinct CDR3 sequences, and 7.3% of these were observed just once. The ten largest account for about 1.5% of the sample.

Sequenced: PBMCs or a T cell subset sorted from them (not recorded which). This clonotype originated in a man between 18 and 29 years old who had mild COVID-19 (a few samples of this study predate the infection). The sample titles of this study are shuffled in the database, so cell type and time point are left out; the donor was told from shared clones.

The base sequence is TGTGCCAGCAGTTACTCAAGGACAGGGGCGTTTGAAGCTTTCTTT. Translated, this is CASSYSRTGAFEAFF. The rearranged segments are TRBV6-5 and TRBJ1-1; TRBD1 fits 9 bases in the junction. V is pruned by 0 bases and J by 7 bases, leaving 6 bases of the junction without a gene match. The CDR1 and CDR2 encoded by the germline V gene are MNHEY and SVGAGI. The CDR3 runs 15 residues from the cysteine to the phenylalanine. The DNA shown is the 45-base CDR3, in frame from base 1.